This is a list of T cell receptor beta chains from one sample in a study of neurological immune-mediated disorders. TCRdb itself ran the 5' RACE reads through MiXCR, one entry per CDR3 protein. The data contain 50,000 to 70,000 distinct CDR3 sequences, under 2.5% of them singletons. Sequencing used PBMCs. The receptors were gathered from a man aged 45 to 65 with multiple sclerosis. Both conserved end residues are part of each CDR3. Each record gives: J gene, V gene, CDR3 protein.

j_gene: TRBJ1-3; v_gene: TRBV9; CDR3aa: CASSVETRRRSGNTIYF
j_gene: TRBJ2-1; v_gene: TRBV4-3; CDR3aa: CASSPNYVGQEGHFYNEQFF
j_gene: TRBJ2-7; v_gene: TRBV24-1; CDR3aa: CATSDLRGFEQYF
j_gene: TRBJ2-3; v_gene: TRBV4-1; CDR3aa: CASSQGTGGFADTQYF
j_gene: TRBJ1-5; v_gene: TRBV6-5; CDR3aa: CASSYEFPHF
j_gene: TRBJ2-7; v_gene: TRBV7-9; CDR3aa: CASTSVDEQYF
j_gene: TRBJ2-7; v_gene: TRBV20-1; CDR3aa: CSARDSRGDYEQYF
j_gene: TRBJ1-1; v_gene: TRBV9; CDR3aa: CASSAHTEGTEAFF
j_gene: TRBJ2-7; v_gene: TRBV7-9; CDR3aa: CASSSQEGVTYEQYF
j_gene: TRBJ1-4; v_gene: TRBV5-1; CDR3aa: CASSLQGTATNEKLFF
j_gene: TRBJ2-7; v_gene: TRBV25-1; CDR3aa: CASQGFQSYEQYF
j_gene: TRBJ2-7; v_gene: TRBV2; CDR3aa: CASKMGGYEQYF
j_gene: TRBJ1-4; v_gene: TRBV6-5; CDR3aa: CASSSRQGIGEKLFF
j_gene: TRBJ2-5; v_gene: TRBV20-1; CDR3aa: CSAPDPKRYQETQYF
j_gene: TRBJ1-1; v_gene: TRBV3-1; CDR3aa: CASSQDIYRAAFF
j_gene: TRBJ2-3; v_gene: TRBV12-3/TRBV12-4; CDR3aa: CASRSGGTDTQYF
j_gene: TRBJ1-5; v_gene: TRBV5-5; CDR3aa: CASSPAYRGSYQPQHF
j_gene: TRBJ1-1; v_gene: TRBV12-3/TRBV12-4; CDR3aa: CASRHRGRRTEAFF
j_gene: TRBJ2-1; v_gene: TRBV7-6; CDR3aa: CASSPRPDDEQFF
j_gene: TRBJ2-7; v_gene: TRBV3-1; CDR3aa: CASISVGGKSYEQYF
j_gene: TRBJ1-1; v_gene: TRBV5-1; CDR3aa: CASSSGTSTYNTEAFF
j_gene: TRBJ2-7; v_gene: TRBV12-3/TRBV12-4; CDR3aa: CASSFGDGSYEQYF
j_gene: TRBJ2-3; v_gene: TRBV7-2; CDR3aa: CASSHDRATQYF
j_gene: TRBJ2-6; v_gene: TRBV5-5; CDR3aa: CASSVLLRDRVVSGANVLTF
j_gene: TRBJ2-7; v_gene: TRBV7-2; CDR3aa: CASSLGGQSYEQYF
j_gene: TRBJ1-1; v_gene: TRBV5-1; CDR3aa: CASSSGTLNTEAFF
j_gene: TRBJ1-1; v_gene: TRBV5-1; CDR3aa: CASSPGQANTEAFF
j_gene: TRBJ2-5; v_gene: TRBV2; CDR3aa: CASPRDRGRRETQYF
j_gene: TRBJ2-5; v_gene: TRBV2; CDR3aa: CASLLGAGGQQETQYF
j_gene: TRBJ2-3; v_gene: TRBV20-1; CDR3aa: CSASSPTGGVGDTQYF
j_gene: TRBJ2-5; v_gene: TRBV20-1; CDR3aa: CSARSLTRGQETQYF
j_gene: TRBJ1-1; v_gene: TRBV5-1; CDR3aa: CASTWGQGGTEAFF
j_gene: TRBJ1-5; v_gene: TRBV20-1; CDR3aa: CSARDLGLQSNQPQHF
j_gene: TRBJ1-2; v_gene: TRBV3-1; CDR3aa: CASSQEVGGGYTF
j_gene: TRBJ2-6; v_gene: TRBV5-1; CDR3aa: CASSLAGTGISGANVLTF
j_gene: TRBJ1-4; v_gene: TRBV20-1; CDR3aa: CSARDRGANEKLFF